This entry lists 30 T cell receptor beta chains sequenced from one sample in a study of T cell responses to AZD1222 COVID-19 vaccine. Data came from immunoSEQ multiplex PCR; TCRdb stores just in-frame clones and leaves some out. The sample consists of 140,000 to 150,000 clones, 92% of them appearing once. The sequencing here drew on peripheral blood, taken 28 days after the second AZD1222 dose. The receptor source for this set is an adult who received the AZD1222 COVID-19 vaccine.

This chain connects TRBV19 to TRBJ2-3; no firm D call. Germline V gene sequence: CDR1 LNHDA, CDR2 SQIVND (reference sequence). This CDR3 is built from 16 residues. The ends were cut back, 1 base at V and 0 bases at J, with 11 bases in the middle. CDR3 nucleotides: TGTGCCAGTAGTATAGGCCGACATACTAGCACAGATACGCAGTATTTT. It translates to CASSIGRHTSTDTQYF.

This chain uses TRBV3-1 (or the pseudogene TRBV3-2) with TRBJ1-2, with 10 bases identical to TRBD1. This CDR3 is built from 20 residues. Trimming cost V 0 bases and J 8 bases; bases outside gene matches: 21. Germline V lookup: CDR1 LGHDT, CDR2 YNNKEL (reference sequence). CDR3 sequence reads: CASSQDPTTRTGGAYGGYTF. In DNA, the CDR3 is TGTGCCAGCAGCCAAGATCCAACCACAAGGACAGGGGGAGCCTATGGCGGCTACACCTTC.

Remarks on this clone: A junction end diverges from the germline sequence, so it may reflect a read error. V usage is TRBV9 and J usage is TRBJ2-2; 10 bases are shared with TRBD2. There are 17 residues in the CDR3. Germline assignment: CDR1 SGDLS and CDR2 YYNGEE. This CDR3 is CASSAGAGGPNTGELFF. The DNA for the CDR3 is TGTGCCAGCAGCGCTGGAGCGGGAGGGCCGAATACCGGGGAGCTGTTTTTT.

The chain is built from TRBV5-5 and TRBJ2-5; 8 bases map to TRBD2. Germline loops: CDR1 SGHKS, CDR2 YYEKEE (reference sequence). The V and J ends lost 0 bases and 0 bases, in that order; junction bases with no gene match: 4. The CDR3 loop spans 16 amino acids. This CDR3 reads CASSLGGSGDQETQYF. The CDR3 region has the DNA TGTGCCAGCAGCTTGGGTGGTAGCGGGGACCAAGAGACCCAGTACTTC.

The rearrangement joins TRBV24-1 to TRBJ2-1, with D unresolved. The V end lost 3 bases, the J end lost 8 bases, and 4 bases lay between the germline ends. Germline V lookup: CDR1 KGHDR, CDR2 SFDVKD. This CDR3 has 11 amino acids. The CDR3: CATSDSYEQFF. As DNA, the CDR3 is TGTGCCACCAGTGATAGTTATGAGCAGTTCTTC.

The chain carries TRBV5-1 and TRBJ1-3; D is perhaps TRBD1 (5 bases). The CDR3 contains 17 residues. The V gene's germline CDR1 is SGHRS and CDR2 YFSETQ. Trimming stripped 3 bases from V and 0 bases from J, with 16 bases between. The CDR3 DNA follows: TGCGCCAGCAGCTCCCAACGAAGGGGCTCCTCTGGAAACACCATATATTTT. Translated, it gives CASSSQRRGSSGNTIYF.

As DNA, the CDR3 is TGTGCCAGCACTAGGGACAGGGGAAATTCCTACGAGCAGTACTTC. This gives the protein CASTRDRGNSYEQYF. V usage is TRBV6-5 and J usage is TRBJ2-7; 10 bases are shared with TRBD1. Trimming cost V 7 bases and J 1 base; bases outside gene matches: 7. CDR3 length: 15 amino acids. CDR1 is MNHEY, CDR2 SVGAGI, per germline.

The chain combines TRBV7-2 with TRBJ2-1; 9 bases align to TRBD2. Germline CDR1 and CDR2: SGHTA and FQGNSA. V was pared by 6 bases and J by 3 bases, with 9 bases of the junction left unmatched. The CDR3 contains 16 residues. The CDR3 protein is CASSFSRAGGYNEQFF. CDR3 sequence (DNA): TGTGCCAGCAGTTTCTCAAGAGCGGGAGGCTACAATGAGCAGTTCTTC.

The rearrangement joins TRBV24-1 to TRBJ1-2; tentatively, D is TRBD1 (5 bases). The germline V gene encodes CDR1 KGHDR and CDR2 SFDVKD. V was clipped by 9 bases and J by 8 bases, with 18 bases between them. The CDR3 runs to 13 residues. The CDR3: CATAAGRGFGYTF. Written as DNA, the CDR3 is TGTGCCACCGCAGCGGGGAGGGGTTTCGGCTACACCTTC.

V and J are TRBV28 and TRBJ2-7; weak D call: TRBD1 (6 bases). Germline V gene sequence: CDR1 MDHEN, CDR2 SYDVKM. The CDR3 length is 14 residues. The germline V and J ends were trimmed by 7 bases and 4 bases, with 17 bases remaining between them. DNA of the CDR3: TGTGCCAGCACCCTAGGGTACAGGGAGTACGAGCAGTACTTC. Translated: CASTLGYREYEQYF.

The chain employs TRBV5-5 and TRBJ1-4, with 7 bases that match TRBD1. The length of the CDR3 is 17 residues. V dropped 4 bases and J dropped 5; count of bases not matched to a gene: 14. Germline V lookup: CDR1 SGHKS, CDR2 YYEKEE (reference sequence). The DNA of the CDR3 is TGTGCCAGCAGCATAATGACAGGGCGGGGGCAGAATGAAAAACTGTTTTTT. Its translation: CASSIMTGRGQNEKLFF.

The chain employs TRBV6-2 or TRBV6-3 and TRBJ2-7; D call uncertain. V was pared by 4 bases and J by 0 bases, with 10 bases between. The CDR3 consists of 14 residues. From germline, CDR1 is MNHEY and CDR2 SVGEGT. The CDR3 nucleotides are TGTGCCAGCAGTTTTGGCAGTCACTCCTACGAGCAGTACTTC. Its translation is CASSFGSHSYEQYF.

The gene calls are TRBV5-8 and TRBJ1-5; 10 bases agree with TRBD1. This CDR3 is 16 amino acids long. The J segment lost 1 base and the V segment lost 3 bases, leaving 4 bases of the junction unmatched. Germline CDR1 and CDR2: SGHTS and YDEGEE. As DNA, the CDR3 is TGTGCCAGCAGCTCCGGACAGGGGGTAAGCAATCAGCCCCAGCATTTT. As protein: CASSSGQGVSNQPQHF.

The chain combines TRBV7-2 with TRBJ2-2, with 7 positions matching TRBD1. The CDR3 has 16 residues. Trimming cost V 4 bases and J 5 bases; bases outside gene matches: 10. Germline-derived CDR1 and CDR2 are SGHTA and FQGNSA. The CDR3: CASSSYLTGRTGELFF. CDR3 nucleotide sequence: TGTGCCAGCAGCTCCTATCTGACAGGGCGGACCGGGGAGCTGTTTTTT.

This chain links TRBV10-3 with TRBJ1-1, with TRBD1 as a possible D gene (5 bases). This CDR3 is built from 12 residues. Looked up from germline, CDR1 is ENHRY and CDR2 is SYGVKD. V lost 6 bases, J lost 11 bases, and 16 bases lay in between. The CDR3, as DNA: TGTGCCATCAGCTACGACAAAGGGGAGGCTTTCTTT. It specifies CAISYDKGEAFF.

In this sample, this clone turned up once. V usage is TRBV21-1 and J usage is TRBJ2-1; the table's D call, TRBD2, has no DNA check behind it. TRBV21-1 is flagged as a pseudogene. This CDR3 spans 18 amino acids. The CDR3 sequence is CASSKGEKAGGLYNEQFF. The DNA of the CDR3 is TGTGCCAGCAGCAAAGGGGAGAAAGCGGGAGGCTTGTACAATGAGCAGTTCTTC.

V and J are TRBV2 and TRBJ1-5; a possible D gene is TRBD1 (6 bases). In germline, CDR1 is SNHLY, CDR2 FYNNEI. The CDR3 runs 15 residues. The V end lost 3 bases, the J end lost 6 bases, and 15 bases lay between the germline ends. This CDR3 is CASSEGTGRSQPQHF. The CDR3 DNA sequence: TGTGCCAGCAGTGAGGGCACAGGGAGAAGTCAGCCCCAGCATTTT.

V gene TRBV15 combines with J gene TRBJ1-1; TRBD1 is a possible D gene (5 bases). Germline CDR1 reads LNHNV; CDR2 reads YYDKDF (reference sequence). The V end was cut by 1 base, the J end by 3 bases, with 9 bases between. This CDR3 comprises 14 residues. The CDR3 region has the DNA TGTGCCACCAGCAGAGGTGGGACGGACACTGAAGCTTTCTTT. This codes for CATSRGGTDTEAFF.

This rearrangement joins TRBV12-3 or TRBV12-4 to TRBJ1-4; D not resolved. The CDR3 runs 13 residues. Trimming stripped 2 bases from V and 4 bases from J, with 5 bases between. CDR3 nucleotide sequence: TGTGCCAGCAGTTTACAGGATAATGAAAAACTGTTTTTT. Its translation is CASSLQDNEKLFF.

The chain carries TRBV24-1 and TRBJ1-1, with D perhaps TRBD1 (5 bases). Per germline, CDR1 KGHDR and CDR2 SFDVKD. V lost 5 bases and J 1 base, leaving 13 bases between the germline ends. There are 15 residues in the CDR3. This chain's CDR3 is CATSGGEAKNTEAFF. The CDR3 nucleotides read TGTGCCACCAGTGGAGGGGAGGCGAAGAACACTGAAGCTTTCTTT.

The rearrangement uses TRBV19 and TRBJ2-1, with TRBD2 identical over 15 bases. V was pared by 1 base and J by 11 bases, with 6 bases of the junction left unmatched. This CDR3 spans 16 amino acids. Germline V gene data show CDR1 as LNHDA and CDR2 as SQIVND (reference sequence). CDR3 loop: CASSIGWTSGRAKQFF. CDR3 sequence (DNA): TGTGCCAGTAGTATAGGCTGGACTAGCGGGAGGGCAAAGCAGTTCTTC.

The V and J genes are TRBV6-6 and TRBJ1-1, with TRBD1 matching over 7 bases. The CDR3 consists of 12 residues. Germline V gene sequence: CDR1 MNHNY, CDR2 SVGAGI (reference sequence). Germline trimming cut 5 bases from V and 10 bases from J; bases unmatched to any gene: 7. For the CDR3, the DNA is TGTGCCAGCAGTCCCGACAGGGAAAGAGCTTTCTTT. Its translation is CASSPDRERAFF.

This chain uses TRBV4-3 with TRBJ2-5, with TRBD2 matching over 9 bases. Germline V gene data show CDR1 as LGHNA and CDR2 as YSLEER. V shed 0 bases and J 0 bases; nucleotides not matched to a gene: 5. This CDR3 contains 17 residues. CDR3 region: CASSQDYRGGDQETQYF. CDR3 nucleotides: TGCGCCAGCAGCCAAGATTACCGCGGGGGGGACCAAGAGACCCAGTACTTC.

This chain links TRBV9 with TRBJ1-1; D is perhaps TRBD1 (5 bases). V was shortened by 2 bases and J by 10 bases, with 24 bases between the two germline ends. CDR1 SGDLS and CDR2 YYNGEE come from the germline V gene. This CDR3 region has 16 residues. The CDR3 coding sequence is TGTGCCAGCAGCGTGGAAGCCCAGGCCCTCGTTGGGGGAGCTTTCTTT. It translates to CASSVEAQALVGGAFF.

This rearrangement joins TRBV19 to TRBJ2-7, with 8 bases that match TRBD1. The germline V gene encodes CDR1 LNHDA and CDR2 SQIVND (reference sequence). Losses at the gene ends were 1 base for V and 7 bases for J; bases not matched to a gene: 6. The CDR3 extends over 14 amino acids. As DNA, the CDR3 is TGTGCCAGTAGTATAGGGCAGGGGGCGAAAGAGCAGTACTTC. It encodes CASSIGQGAKEQYF.

The rearrangement links TRBV11-3 to TRBJ2-6; the match to TRBD1 covers 8 bases. Unmatched junction bases numbered 7, after V lost 2 bases and J lost 4 bases. The CDR3 loop spans 17 amino acids. From germline, CDR1 is SGHNT and CDR2 YENEEA. The CDR3 region has the DNA TGTGCCAGCAGCTTAATGCAGGGGGCGGAGGGGGCCAACGTCCTGACTTTC. Its translation is CASSLMQGAEGANVLTF.

This chain uses TRBV30 with TRBJ1-4; 8 bases agree with TRBD1. After removal of 0 bases from V and 7 bases from J, the junction contained 7 bases not matched to a gene. The length of the CDR3 is 15 residues. Germline V lookup: CDR1 GTSNPN, CDR2 SVGIG (reference sequence). The CDR3 region is CAWSVRGQGAEKLFF. CDR3 in DNA: TGTGCCTGGAGTGTACGGGGGCAGGGGGCTGAAAAACTGTTTTTT.

CDR3 amino acids: CATSDQNNQPQHF. As DNA, the CDR3 is TGTGCCACCAGTGATCAGAACAATCAGCCCCAGCATTTT. This chain connects TRBV24-1 to TRBJ1-5; D not resolved. Trimming removed 3 bases at V and 3 bases at J, with 5 bases between. The CDR3 covers 13 residues. Germline CDR1 and CDR2: KGHDR and SFDVKD.

The chain has TRBV18 and TRBJ1-6; 11 nucleotides line up with TRBD1. The CDR3 runs to 15 residues. The J segment lost 6 bases and the V segment lost 6 bases, leaving 4 bases of the junction unmatched. Germline lookup yields CDR1 KGHSH and CDR2 LQKENI. As DNA, the CDR3 is TGTGCCAGCTCCTCTGGACAGGGGGCTAATTCACCCCTCCACTTT. Encoded protein: CASSSGQGANSPLHF.

The chain links TRBV14 to TRBJ1-4; no clear D. The V gene's germline CDR1 is SGHDN and CDR2 FVKESK. The CDR3 spans 13 residues. Trimming took off 1 base at V and 8 bases at J, with 8 bases between the two ends. The CDR3 DNA is TGTGCCAGCAGCCAAGGAGATTGGGAAAAACTGTTTTTT. Encoded protein: CASSQGDWEKLFF. The variable domain in full, with the rest retrieved from reference TRBV14 and TRBJ1-4, is EAGVTQFPSHSVIEKGQTVTLRCDPISGHDNLYWYRRVMGKEIKFLLHFVKESKQDESGMPNNRFLAERTGGTYSTLKVQPAELEDSGVYFCASSQGDWEKLFFGSGTQLSVL.